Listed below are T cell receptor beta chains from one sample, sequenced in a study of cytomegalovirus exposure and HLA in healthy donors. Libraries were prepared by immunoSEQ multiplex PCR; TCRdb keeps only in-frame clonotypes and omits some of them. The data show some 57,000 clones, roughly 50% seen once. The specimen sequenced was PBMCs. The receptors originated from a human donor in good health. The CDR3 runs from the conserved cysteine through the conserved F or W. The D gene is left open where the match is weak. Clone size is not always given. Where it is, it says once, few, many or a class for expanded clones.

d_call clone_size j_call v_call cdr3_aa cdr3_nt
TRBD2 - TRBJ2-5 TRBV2 CASSEGQRGGQETQYF TGTGCCAGCAGTGAAGGGCAGCGGGGGGGCCAAGAGACCCAGTACTTC
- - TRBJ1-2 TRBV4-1 CASSQTDYGYTF TGCGCCAGCAGCCAGACAGATTATGGCTACACCTTC
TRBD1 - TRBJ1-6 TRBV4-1 CASSLDRVNSPLHF TGCGCCAGCAGTCTTGACAGGGTAAATTCACCCCTCCACTTT
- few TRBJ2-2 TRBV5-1 CASRGARNTGELFF TGCGCCAGCAGGGGGGCGCGAAACACCGGGGAGCTGTTTTTT
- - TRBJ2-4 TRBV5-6 CASSLPQGWQNIQYF TGTGCCAGCAGCTTGCCCCAGGGGTGGCAGAACATTCAGTACTTC
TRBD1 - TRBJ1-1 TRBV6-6 CASSSHRGVTEAFF TGTGCCAGCAGCTCCCACAGGGGCGTCACTGAAGCTTTCTTT
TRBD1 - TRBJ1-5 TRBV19 CASSSRTGEWDQPQHF TGTGCCAGTAGTTCACGGACAGGGGAGTGGGATCAGCCCCAGCATTTT
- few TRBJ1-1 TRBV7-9 CASSRDRPGDFF TGTGCCAGCAGCCGTGACAGGCCTGGTGATTTCTTT
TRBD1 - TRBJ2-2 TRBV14 CASSQRQGDAGELFF TGTGCCAGCAGCCAGCGACAGGGGGATGCCGGGGAGCTGTTTTTT
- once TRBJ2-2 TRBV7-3 CASSLKQTLNTGELFF TGTGCCAGCAGCTTAAAACAGACCTTGAACACCGGGGAGCTGTTTTTT
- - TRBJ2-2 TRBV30 CAWSGGAEGELFF TGTGCCTGGAGTGGCGGGGCTGAGGGGGAGCTGTTTTTT
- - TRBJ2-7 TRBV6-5 CASSYSLGQAYEQYF TGTGCCAGCAGTTACTCGTTGGGTCAGGCCTACGAGCAGTACTTC
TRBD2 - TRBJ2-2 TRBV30 CAWMKAGGPGTGELFF TGTGCCTGGATGAAAGCGGGGGGGCCAGGCACCGGGGAGCTGTTTTTT
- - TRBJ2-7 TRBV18 CASSPPSGRGFQYF TGTGCCAGCTCACCGCCTTCAGGACGCGGGTTCCAGTACTTC
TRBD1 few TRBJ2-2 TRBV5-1 CASSLGQGSTGELFF TGCGCCAGCAGCTTGGGACAGGGTAGTACCGGGGAGCTGTTTTTT
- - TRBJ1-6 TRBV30 CACPGGRGLNNSPLHF TGTGCCTGCCCCGGGGGAAGGGGCTTAAATAATTCACCCCTCCACTTT
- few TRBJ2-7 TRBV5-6 CASSLPGEMREQYF TGTGCCAGCAGCTTGCCAGGGGAGATGCGCGAGCAGTACTTC
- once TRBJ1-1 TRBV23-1 CASSQGFSRANTEAFF TGCGCCAGCAGTCAAGGCTTCTCCAGGGCAAACACTGAAGCTTTCTTT
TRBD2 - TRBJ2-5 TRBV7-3 CASSGTGLAEETQYF TGTGCCAGCAGCGGAACGGGACTAGCGGAAGAGACCCAGTACTTC
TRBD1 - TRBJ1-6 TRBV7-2 CASSLEGQYNSPLHF TGTGCCAGCAGCTTAGAGGGACAGTATAATTCACCCCTCCACTTT
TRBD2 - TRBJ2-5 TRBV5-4 CASSSAGGRTQYF TGTGCCAGCAGCTCCGCGGGGGGGAGGACCCAGTACTTC